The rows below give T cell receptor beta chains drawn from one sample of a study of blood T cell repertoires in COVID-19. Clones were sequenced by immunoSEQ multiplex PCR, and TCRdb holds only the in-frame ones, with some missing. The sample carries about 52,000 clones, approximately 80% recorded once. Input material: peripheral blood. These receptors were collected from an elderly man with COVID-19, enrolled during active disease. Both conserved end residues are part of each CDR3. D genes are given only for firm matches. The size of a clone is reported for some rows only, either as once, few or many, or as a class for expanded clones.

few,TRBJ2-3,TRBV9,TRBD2,CASSEGLARPDTQYF,TGTGCCAGCAGCGAGGGACTAGCGAGGCCAGATACGCAGTATTTT
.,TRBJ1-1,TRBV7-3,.,CASSLNLRTEAFF,TGTGCCAGCAGCTTAAATCTCCGCACTGAAGCTTTCTTT
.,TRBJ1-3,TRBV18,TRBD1,CASSPSTGGGYTIYF,TGTGCCAGCTCACCATCGACAGGGGGCGGATACACCATATATTTT
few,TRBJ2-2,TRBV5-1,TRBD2,CASSLSLGGTGELFF,TGCGCCAGCAGCTTAAGTCTGGGAGGGACCGGGGAGCTGTTTTTT
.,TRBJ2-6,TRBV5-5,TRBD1,CASSGGQESSGANVLTF,TGTGCCAGCAGCGGGGGACAGGAGAGCTCTGGGGCCAACGTCCTGACTTTC
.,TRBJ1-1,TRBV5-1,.,CASSLGLANTEAFF,TGCGCCAGCAGCTTGGGGTTGGCGAACACTGAAGCTTTCTTT
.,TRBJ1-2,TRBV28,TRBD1,CASRADRDGYTF,TGTGCCAGCAGGGCAGACAGGGATGGCTACACCTTC
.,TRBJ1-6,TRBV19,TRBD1,CASLGTGEYNSPLHF,TGTGCCAGTCTTGGGACAGGAGAATATAATTCACCCCTCCACTTT
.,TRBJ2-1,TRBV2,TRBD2,CASSLRLAGHNEQFF,TGTGCCAGCAGCCTCAGACTAGCGGGTCACAATGAGCAGTTCTTC
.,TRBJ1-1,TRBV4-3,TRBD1,CASSQGGTGYRRTEAFF,TGCGCCAGCAGCCAAGGGGGGACAGGGTATAGAAGGACTGAAGCTTTCTTT
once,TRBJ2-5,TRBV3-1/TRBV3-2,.,CASSQDPRPQETQYF,TGTGCCAGCAGCCAAGATCCGCGGCCGCAAGAGACCCAGTACTTC
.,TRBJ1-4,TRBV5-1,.,CASSFTNGNEKLFF,TGCGCCAGCAGCTTTACTAATGGTAATGAAAAACTGTTTTTT
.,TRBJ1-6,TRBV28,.,CASREQTLDNSPLHF,TGTGCCAGCAGGGAACAGACATTAGATAATTCACCCCTCCACTTT
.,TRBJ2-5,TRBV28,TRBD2,CASSLSGGGIQETQYF,TGTGCCAGCAGTCTCTCGGGAGGGGGGATACAAGAGACCCAGTACTTC
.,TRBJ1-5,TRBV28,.,CASSEQVGNQPQHF,TGTGCCAGCAGCGAGCAAGTGGGCAATCAGCCCCAGCATTTT
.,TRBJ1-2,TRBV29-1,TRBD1,CTIGTGRYGYTF,TGCACCATCGGGACAGGGCGCTATGGCTACACCTTC
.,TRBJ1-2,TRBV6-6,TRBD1,CSAFSGTASGYTF,TGTTCGGCGTTTTCCGGGACAGCGAGTGGCTACACCTTC
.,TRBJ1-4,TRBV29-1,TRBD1,CSVGATGATNEKLFF,TGCAGCGTTGGGGCTACAGGGGCAACTAATGAAAAACTGTTTTTT